The sequence of this TCR beta chain was determined in a study of blood T cell repertoires in COVID-19 (dated by TCRdb to about 2020). Looking at the study overall: Samples covering the acute and convalescent phases of COVID-19 were provided by collaborators in the United States, Italy and Spain. The material from the prospective study consisted of cDNA or gDNA derived from T cells, B-cell-depleted T cells, or PBMCs. Deeply sampled blood TCRbeta repertoires from subjects exposed to, actively infected with, or recovered from COVID-19 were included in the dataset. The repertoires were released in a freely available public database meant as a resource for research on the immune response to SARS-CoV-2. Samples were obtained from the ongoing ImmuneRACE study (first 160 participants) and from about 1,300 subjects provided by 6 global collaborators. Nearly every sample came with metadata listing a de-identified subject ID, COVID-19 status, age in years and sex. Where available, HLA class I and class II types were taken from metadata supplied by the sample provider and were not determined by assay-based typing. Study-level results and caveats: The quantity of clinical and demographic metadata differed by source and by participant and was supplied without curation.

To note about this clone: Its antigen specificity is not known. No per-base quality is available; no much larger clone lies one base away.

The CDR3 holds 15 amino acids from the cysteine to the phenylalanine. Left in the record is the CDR3 DNA by itself, 45 bases read in frame from the first base. As encoded in the germline V gene (reference sequence), CDR1 is LNHDA while CDR2 is SQIVND. V is cut by 9 bases and J by 1 base, and the space between the germline ends is 15 bases. The immunoSEQ Assay, a bias-controlled multiplex PCR, was used to amplify TCRbeta CDR3 regions from genomic DNA. From the authors' description of their analysis: The number of nucleated cells in each sample was estimated by amplification of reference gene primers within the assay. To quantify the absolute abundance of each unique TCRbeta CDR3 rearrangement, sequence reads were collapsed and filtered. For each sample, productive Simpson clonality was calculated as the square root of Simpson's diversity index over productive rearrangements. Imported from immuneACCESS, the table was reduced by TCRdb to in-frame sequences with V and J called. These copies leave out some clones; in studies compared against another copy, an unresolved V gene accounts for under half, and the cause of the remainder is not known. V and J calls and clone size are given by that table; D and trimming were obtained from the DNA. In all, the sample holds 350,000 or so clones, and around 87% of those were seen once. Together, the top ten hold 6.5% of the sample.

Whole blood was collected in K2EDTA tubes by collaborating institutions according to the institutions' own protocols. For TCRbeta analysis, collaborators shipped samples as frozen whole blood, isolated PBMCs, or DNA extracted from either of those sample types. The sequenced material came from peripheral blood. This clonotype originated in a man aged 18 to 30 with active or convalescent COVID-19. The receptor chain draws on TRBV19 and TRBJ2-2; the best D guess is TRBD2, with 5 bases matching. The CDR3: CASRRVQRNTGELFF. The bases are TGTGCCAGCAGGCGGGTCCAGCGGAACACCGGGGAGCTGTTTTTT.